This TCR beta chain was observed in a study of OX40 agonist ivuxolimab in advanced cancers. Overall study: Mean age 60 years, range roughly 20 to 85; approximately 80% male. Three patients had partial responses: one hepatocellular carcinoma, two cutaneous melanoma.

TCRdb's table, derived via immunoSEQ multiplex PCR, lists solely in-frame clones and lacks some. The sample gives about 70,000 clones, more than 70% of which show up once; about 6.9% is in the top ten. This clone occurred once. What it binds is not known. The CDR3 length is 16 residues. V lost 5 bases, J lost 6 bases, and 5 bases stayed unmatched. Germline CDR1 SEHNR, CDR2 FQNEAQ (reference sequence). Notes on the study in general: At 0.1-3.0 mg/kg, partial responders had clonal expansion among the lowest observed.

This receptor was taken from an adult with an advanced solid tumor such as melanoma, head and neck, liver or kidney cancer. The chain employs TRBV7-9 and TRBJ2-2, with 14 bases matching TRBD2. Sequences were derived from CD4+ or CD8+ T cells sorted from blood, sampled in a trial of the OX40 agonist ivuxolimab. Here the CDR3 reads CASSTRLAGGPGELFF. CDR3 DNA: TGTGCCAGCAGCACCCGACTAGCGGGAGGGCCCGGGGAGCTGTTTTTT.